Below are 20 T cell receptor beta chains sequenced from a single sample in a study of control samples from healthy donors and cancer patients. Sequencing used immunoSEQ multiplex PCR; TCRdb keeps in-frame clones, though not all of them. The table shows around 100,000 clones, with 70% to 90% occurring only once. The sample consisted of blood. The receptors were sampled from a man younger than 45 in good health.

The chain is built from TRBV9 and TRBJ1-6; D perhaps matches TRBD1 (5 bases). This CDR3 contains 17 residues. The germline V and J ends were trimmed by 3 bases and 5 bases, with 18 bases remaining between them. Germline V gene lookup returns CDR1 SGDLS and CDR2 YYNGEE. CDR3 nucleotides: TGTGCCAGCAGCGCCGGGCTCGGGACGGCAGATAATTCACCCCTCCACTTT. It yields the protein CASSAGLGTADNSPLHF.

Turning to this clone: The sample contains more than one DNA sequence encoding this CDR3. The DNA for the CDR3 is TGTGCCAGCTCACCCCGACAGGGGGTGTACGAGCAGTACTTC. Translated, it gives CASSPRQGVYEQYF. The chain employs TRBV18 and TRBJ2-7; TRBD1 matches 9 bases. Trimming at V came to 3 bases and at J to 4 bases, leaving 4 bases not matched to a gene. Germline V gives CDR1 KGHSH, CDR2 LQKENI. This CDR3 is built from 14 residues.

This clone was detected once. The chain joins TRBV28 to TRBJ1-2; perhaps TRBD1 as D (6 bases). The V gene's germline CDR1 is MDHEN and CDR2 SYDVKM. Trimming took off 6 bases at V and 5 bases at J, with 16 bases between the two ends. This CDR3 is built from 14 residues. The CDR3 nucleotides are TGTGCCAGCAGCCACGAGGGAGGGGGATATGGCTACACCTTC. Encoded protein: CASSHEGGGYGYTF.

This chain joins TRBV18 and TRBJ2-7; the match to TRBD2 covers 11 bases. The CDR3 contains 15 residues. J lost 5 bases, V lost 5 bases, and 8 bases had no gene match. CDR1 and CDR2 from the germline V gene are KGHSH and LQKENI. This CDR3 reads CASSATSGSANEQYF. In nucleotides, the CDR3 is TGTGCCAGCTCAGCTACTAGCGGGAGTGCAAACGAGCAGTACTTC.

This chain joins TRBV27 and TRBJ2-1; D call uncertain. CDR1 is MNHEY, CDR2 SMNVEV, per germline (reference sequence). The CDR3 consists of 14 residues. V was trimmed by 8 bases and J by 3 bases, leaving 14 bases between them. CDR3 DNA: TGTGCCAGCGCGAAGGTGGTCGGCTACAATGAGCAGTTCTTC. Its protein product is CASAKVVGYNEQFF.

As to this clone: One end of the junction does not line up with germline, which may come from a read error. The chain recombines TRBV20-1 with TRBJ2-7; D might be TRBD2 (6 bases). Germline CDR1 DFQATT, CDR2 SNEGSKA (reference sequence). The CDR3 extends over 10 amino acids. The CDR3 bases are TGCAACACCGGGACTCCCGCTGTACACTTC. Translation: CNTGTPAVHF.

This rearrangement joins TRBV3-1 (or the pseudogene TRBV3-2) to TRBJ1-2; D not certain. Trimming removed 0 bases from V and 14 bases from J, with 13 bases in between. Germline CDR1 and CDR2: LGHDT and YNNKEL (reference sequence). The CDR3 is 12 amino acids. CDR3 sequence reads: CASSQDRRVVTF. The CDR3, as DNA: TGTGCCAGCAGCCAAGATCGGAGAGTTGTAACCTTC.

J is TRBJ1-1 and V is TRBV6-5, with 8 positions matching TRBD1. V lost 6 bases to trimming and J lost 5 bases; unmatched junction nucleotides: 5. Germline V gives CDR1 MNHEY, CDR2 SVGAGI. The CDR3 runs 13 residues. The CDR3 protein is CASSINRGTEAFF. For the CDR3, the DNA is TGTGCCAGCAGCATTAACAGGGGGACTGAAGCTTTCTTT.

V usage is TRBV27 and J usage is TRBJ2-3, with no clear D. The germline CDR1 and CDR2 sequences are MNHEY and SMNVEV (reference sequence). The CDR3 has 14 residues. The germline V and J ends were trimmed by 4 bases and 2 bases, with 10 bases remaining between them. The DNA of the CDR3 is TGTGCCAGCAGTTGGAGAGACTTCACAGATACGCAGTATTTT. Translation gives CASSWRDFTDTQYF.

V gene TRBV24-1 combines with J gene TRBJ2-1; TRBD2 agrees at 15 bases. Germline V gives CDR1 KGHDR, CDR2 SFDVKD. The CDR3 is 15 residues long. V shed 2 bases, J shed 12 bases, and the junction held 4 bases outside the gene matches. CDR3 nucleotides: TGTGCCACCAGTGATTGGACTAGCGGGAGGGAGGCGCAGTTCTTC. Its protein product is CATSDWTSGREAQFF.

The chain couples TRBV5-1 to TRBJ2-2; TRBD1 agrees at 8 bases. The CDR3 consists of 17 residues. Germline V gives CDR1 SGHRS, CDR2 YFSETQ. V gave up 0 bases and J gave up 6 bases; unmatched junction bases: 10. The CDR3 DNA is TGCGCCAGCAGCTTGGTGGGTCGGGGACAGGTGGCCGGGGAGCTGTTTTTT. Its translation is CASSLVGRGQVAGELFF. Based on the CDR3 plus reference TRBV5-1 and TRBJ2-2, the full variable domain is KAGVTQTPRYLIKTRGQQVTLSCSPISGHRSVSWYQQTPGQGLQFLFEYFSETQRNKGNFPGRFSGRQFSNSRSEMNVSTLELGDSALYLCASSLVGRGQVAGELFFGEGSRLTVL.

The chain has TRBV6-5 and TRBJ2-7, with D perhaps matching TRBD1 or TRBD2 (6 bases each). The V end was cut by 2 bases, the J end by 6 bases, with 17 bases between. There are 15 residues in the CDR3. Per the germline V gene, CDR1 is MNHEY and CDR2 is SVGAGI. The CDR3 bases are TGTGCCAGCAGTTACGGGGGGACAAAGAACTCCGAGCAGTACTTC. This gives the protein CASSYGGTKNSEQYF.

The rearrangement links TRBV9 to TRBJ2-3; D is undetermined. The assigned J gene may be wrong: the sequence end matches TRBJ1-5 better. The CDR3 has 14 residues. The germline V gene has CDR1 SGDLS and CDR2 YYNGEE. The DNA for the CDR3 is TGTGCCAGCAGCCCAGCGGGAGGGCCGACTACGCAGCATTTT. This translates into CASSPAGGPTTQHF.

This chain connects TRBV11-2 to TRBJ2-3; D uncertain. Per the germline V gene, CDR1 is SGHAT and CDR2 is FQNNGV. Between the trimmed V and J ends, which lost 5 bases and 0 bases, there was a span of 3 bases. This CDR3 is built from 12 residues. The CDR3 DNA sequence: TGTGCCAGCAGCACTAGCACAGATACGCAGTATTTT. This sequence encodes CASSTSTDTQYF. Looking up the rest from reference TRBV11-2 and TRBJ2-3 gives the full variable domain: EAGVAQSPRYKIIEKRQSVAFWCNPISGHATLYWYQQILGQGPKLLIQFQNNGVVDDSQLPKDRFSAERLKGVDSTLKIQPAKLEDSAVYLCASSTSTDTQYFGPGTRLTVL.

This clone was observed once. The chain couples TRBV11-3 to TRBJ2-7, with 11 bases identical to TRBD2. V shed 5 bases, J shed 0 bases, and the junction held 3 bases outside the gene matches. Germline-derived CDR1 and CDR2 are SGHNT and YENEEA. The CDR3 consists of 15 residues. CDR3 coding DNA: TGTGCCAGCAGCATGACTAGCGGGACCTCCTACGAGCAGTACTTC. The encoded protein is CASSMTSGTSYEQYF.

The rearrangement joins TRBV9 to TRBJ1-4, with D unresolved. Germline V gene sequence: CDR1 SGDLS, CDR2 YYNGEE. There are 14 residues in the CDR3. V gave up 0 bases and J gave up 8 bases, with 11 bases separating them. The CDR3 DNA follows: TGTGCCAGCAGCGTAGACGGGCCGGGAGAAAAACTGTTTTTT. It is translated as CASSVDGPGEKLFF. The whole variable domain, remainder taken from reference TRBV9 and TRBJ1-4, is DSGVTQTPKHLITATGQRVTLRCSPRSGDLSVYWYQQSLDQGLQFLIQYYNGEERAKGNILERFSAQQFPDLHSELNLSSLELGDSALYFCASSVDGPGEKLFFGSGTQLSVL.

V gene TRBV27 combines with J gene TRBJ2-5; TRBD2 aligns across 9 bases. This CDR3 is 16 amino acids long. Per the germline V gene, CDR1 is MNHEY and CDR2 is SMNVEV (reference sequence). After removal of 1 base from V and 5 bases from J, the junction contained 8 bases not matched to a gene. CDR3 DNA: TGTGCCAGCAGTTTATTTCCAGCGGGAGGCGAGGAGACCCAGTACTTC. Translating gives CASSLFPAGGEETQYF.

V usage is TRBV7-9 and J usage is TRBJ1-1, with D unclear. The CDR3 extends over 14 amino acids. V was clipped by 1 base and J by 0 bases, with 6 bases between them. The germline gives CDR1 SEHNR, CDR2 FQNEAQ (reference sequence). CDR3 bases: TGTGCCAGCAGCTTAGGAGACTTGAACACTGAAGCTTTCTTT. The encoded protein is CASSLGDLNTEAFF.

The chain joins TRBV5-1 to TRBJ1-5; unclear D gene. The CDR3 has 15 amino acids. Germline assignment: CDR1 SGHRS and CDR2 YFSETQ. V was clipped by 4 bases and J by 4 bases, with 15 bases between them. This CDR3 reads CASSATGRSNQPQHF. The DNA of the CDR3 is TGCGCCAGCAGCGCGACCGGACGGAGTAATCAGCCCCAGCATTTT.

This chain joins TRBV5-6 and TRBJ2-3; D assignment may be TRBD1 or TRBD2 (5 bases each). The CDR3 totals 15 residues. Trimming took 5 bases from V and 5 from J, leaving 18 bases between them. The germline V gene encodes CDR1 SGHDT and CDR2 YYEEEE. CDR3 nucleotide sequence: TGTGCCAGCAGTTCGGAAGAGGGGACGGAAGATACGCAGTATTTT. Amino acids: CASSSEEGTEDTQYF.